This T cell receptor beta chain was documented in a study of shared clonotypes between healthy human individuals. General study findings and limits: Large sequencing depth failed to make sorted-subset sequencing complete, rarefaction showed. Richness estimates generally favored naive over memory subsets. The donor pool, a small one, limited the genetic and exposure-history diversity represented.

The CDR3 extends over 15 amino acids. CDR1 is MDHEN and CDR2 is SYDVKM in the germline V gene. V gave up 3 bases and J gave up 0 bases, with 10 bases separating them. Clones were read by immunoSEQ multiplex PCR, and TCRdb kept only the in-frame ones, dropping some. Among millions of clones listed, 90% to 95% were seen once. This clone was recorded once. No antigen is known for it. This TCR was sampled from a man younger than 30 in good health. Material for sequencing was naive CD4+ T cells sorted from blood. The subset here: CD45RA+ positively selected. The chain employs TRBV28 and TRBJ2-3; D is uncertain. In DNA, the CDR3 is TGTGCCAGCAGTTTGCAGTCGACTAGCACAGATACGCAGTATTTT. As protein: CASSLQSTSTDTQYF.